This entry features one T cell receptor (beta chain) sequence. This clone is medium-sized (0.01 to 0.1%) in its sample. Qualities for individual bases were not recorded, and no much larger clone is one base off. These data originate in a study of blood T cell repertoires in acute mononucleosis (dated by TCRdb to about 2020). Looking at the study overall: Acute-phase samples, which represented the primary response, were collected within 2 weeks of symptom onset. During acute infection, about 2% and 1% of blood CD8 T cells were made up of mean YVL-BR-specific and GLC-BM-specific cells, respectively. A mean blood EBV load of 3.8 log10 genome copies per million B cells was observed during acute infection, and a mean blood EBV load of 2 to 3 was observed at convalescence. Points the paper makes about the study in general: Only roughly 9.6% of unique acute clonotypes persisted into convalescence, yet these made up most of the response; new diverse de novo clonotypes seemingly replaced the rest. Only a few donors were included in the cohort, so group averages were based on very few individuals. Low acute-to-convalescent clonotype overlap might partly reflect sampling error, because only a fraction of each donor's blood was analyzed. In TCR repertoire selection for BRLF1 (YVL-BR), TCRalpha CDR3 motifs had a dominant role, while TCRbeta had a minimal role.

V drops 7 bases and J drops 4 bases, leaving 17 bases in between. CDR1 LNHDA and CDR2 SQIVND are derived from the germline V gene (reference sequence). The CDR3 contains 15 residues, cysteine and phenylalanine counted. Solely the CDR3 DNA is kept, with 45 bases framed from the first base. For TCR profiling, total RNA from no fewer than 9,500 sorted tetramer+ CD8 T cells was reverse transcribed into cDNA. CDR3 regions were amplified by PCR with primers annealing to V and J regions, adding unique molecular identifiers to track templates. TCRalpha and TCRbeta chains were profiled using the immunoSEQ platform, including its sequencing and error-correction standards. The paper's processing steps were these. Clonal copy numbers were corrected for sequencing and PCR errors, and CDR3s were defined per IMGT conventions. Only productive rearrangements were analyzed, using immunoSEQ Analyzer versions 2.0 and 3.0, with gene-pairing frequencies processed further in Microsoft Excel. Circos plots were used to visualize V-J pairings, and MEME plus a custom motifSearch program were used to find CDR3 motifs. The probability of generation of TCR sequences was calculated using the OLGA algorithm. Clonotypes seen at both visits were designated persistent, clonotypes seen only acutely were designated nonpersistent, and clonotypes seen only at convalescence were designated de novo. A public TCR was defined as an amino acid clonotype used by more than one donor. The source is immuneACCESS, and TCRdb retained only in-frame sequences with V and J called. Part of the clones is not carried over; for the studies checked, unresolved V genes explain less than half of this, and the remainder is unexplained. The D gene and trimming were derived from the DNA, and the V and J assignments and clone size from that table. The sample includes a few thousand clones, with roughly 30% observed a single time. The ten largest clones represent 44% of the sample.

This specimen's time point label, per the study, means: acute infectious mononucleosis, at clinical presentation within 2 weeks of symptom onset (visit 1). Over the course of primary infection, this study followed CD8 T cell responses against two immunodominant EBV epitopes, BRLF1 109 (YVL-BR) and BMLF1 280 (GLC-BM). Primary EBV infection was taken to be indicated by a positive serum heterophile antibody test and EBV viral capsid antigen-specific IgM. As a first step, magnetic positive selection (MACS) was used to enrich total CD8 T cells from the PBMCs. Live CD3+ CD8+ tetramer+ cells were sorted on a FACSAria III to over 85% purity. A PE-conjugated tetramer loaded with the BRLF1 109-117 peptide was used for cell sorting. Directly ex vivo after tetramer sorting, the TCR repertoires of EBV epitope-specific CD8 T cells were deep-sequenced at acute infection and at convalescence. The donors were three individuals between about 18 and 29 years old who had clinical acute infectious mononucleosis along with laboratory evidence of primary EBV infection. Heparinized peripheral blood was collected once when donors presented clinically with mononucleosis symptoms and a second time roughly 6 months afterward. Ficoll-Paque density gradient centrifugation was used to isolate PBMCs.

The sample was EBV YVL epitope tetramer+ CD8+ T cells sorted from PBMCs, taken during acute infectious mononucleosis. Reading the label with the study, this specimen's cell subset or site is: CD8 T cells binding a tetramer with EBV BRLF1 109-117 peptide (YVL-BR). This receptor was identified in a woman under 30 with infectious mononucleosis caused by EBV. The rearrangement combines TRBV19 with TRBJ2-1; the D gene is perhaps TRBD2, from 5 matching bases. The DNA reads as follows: TGTGCCAGTAATGAGGGAGCGGTACGTTACAATGAGCAGTTCTTC. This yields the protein CASNEGAVRYNEQFF.